Detailed here is one T cell receptor beta chain. This sample was included in a study of cytomegalovirus exposure and HLA in healthy donors. PCR amplification relied on 60 Vbeta primers (plus 13 Jbeta primers). Original handling: The authors later counted approximately 80 million unique TCR beta chains, approximately 12 million of them shared. Only in-frame clones appear in the TCRdb table, and some are missing; sequencing was by immunoSEQ multiplex PCR. V, J and clone size derive from that table, while D and trimming were established from the DNA sequence. The top ten clones hold 9.5% to 10% of a sample with approximately 170,000 clones, around four fifths of them seen once. With 0 bases removed from V and 5 bases from J, the gap between germline ends came to 11 bases. The CDR3 contains 14 residues. Looked up from germline, CDR1 is SGDLS and CDR2 is YYNGEE.

The sequencing input was PBMCs. The chain employs TRBV9 and TRBJ1-1; a weak D match, TRBD1 (5 bases). The clonotype originates from a man aged 18 to 29 in good health and CMV-seropositive. The CDR3 protein is CASSVATSGTEAFF. The CDR3, as DNA: TGTGCCAGCAGCGTAGCAACCTCAGGGACTGAAGCTTTCTTT.